This T cell receptor beta chain was captured by sequencing in a study of blood T cells in healthy people across ages. This CDR3 is built from 14 residues. V lost 4 bases to trimming and J lost 5 bases, with 17 bases between them. CDR1 DFQATT and CDR2 SNEGSKA come from the germline V gene (reference sequence). A second roughly 6 to 12 cycle PCR used barcoded and J-beta primers. MiXCR, applied by TCRdb to the 5' RACE reads, yields one record per CDR3 protein. This table holds roughly 800,000 distinct CDR3 sequences, about 36% found once. The V gene is TRBV20-1, the J gene TRBJ1-1, with TRBD1 as a possible D gene (5 bases). This TCR derives from a man in his late teens or twenties in good health. The specimen sequenced was blood. CDR3 loop: CSATPPRGRTEAFF. CDR3 DNA sequence: TGCAGTGCTACCCCCCCAAGGGGCAGGACTGAAGCTTTCTTT.